The sample holds one count of the clone carrying this T cell receptor beta chain. Clones were read by immunoSEQ multiplex PCR, and TCRdb kept only the in-frame ones, dropping some. The sample lists over 650,000 clones, around 87% occurring once. The CDR3 has 17 residues. CDR1 and CDR2 from the germline V gene are LGHNA and YSLEER. The germline V and J ends were trimmed by 4 bases and 0 bases, with 13 bases remaining between them. The data stem from a study of shared T cell receptors in the human thymus. The sample also formed part of further work on human thymus T cells. From that second work: The donor group consisted of healthy Finnish infants who were having corrective surgery for congenital heart defects.

The rearrangement links TRBV4-3 to TRBJ2-6; D is undetermined. The sequenced material came from thymocytes. The TCR sequence derives from a boy in the first two years of life with a congenital heart defect. As DNA, the CDR3 is TGCGCCAGCAGCCCCAAGCTTAGCTTCTCTGGGGCCAACGTCCTGACTTTC. Translated: CASSPKLSFSGANVLTF.